The text below deals with one TCR beta chain. Per the original methods: The assay estimated nucleated cells by amplifying reference gene primers. The assay was immunoSEQ multiplex PCR, and TCRdb's table has in-frame clones only and misses some. V, J and clone size are taken as reported in that table, and D and trimming were inferred from the DNA itself. The repertoire includes 300,000 to 400,000 clones, around nine tenths of them detected once, and roughly 5.2% sits in the top ten. Those who participated ranged in age from roughly 18 to 89 years and resided in some 24 US areas. The CDR3 extends over 15 amino acids. The ends were cut back, 5 bases at V and 0 bases at J, with 8 bases in the middle. Germline CDR1 MDHEN, CDR2 SYDVKM. This specimen comes from a study of blood T cell repertoires in COVID-19.

The sequence was obtained from a man in his sixties who had recovered from COVID-19. This sequence joins TRBV28 and TRBJ2-6, with no clear D. The sequencing input was PBMCs or T cells enriched from blood (not recorded which). The CDR3 bases are TGTGCCAGCAGTCTACGTAGCTCTGGGGCCAACGTCCTGACTTTC. Translating gives CASSLRSSGANVLTF.